Sequencing of this TCR beta chain was carried out in a study of T cells after yellow fever vaccination. The germline CDR1 and CDR2 sequences are LGHNA and YSLEER. The CDR3 consists of 14 residues. V shed 0 bases and J shed 1 base, with 7 bases lying between them. TCRdb recomputed calls from the 5' RACE reads with MiXCR, one row per CDR3 protein. The sample records around 110,000 distinct CDR3 sequences, 8% to 9.5% being singletons. This clonotype was detected ten times or more. Sequences were derived from CD8+ T cells sorted from PBMCs, sampled 45 days after the yellow fever booster vaccination. The clonotype comes from a man aged 25-40 years who received the YFV17D yellow fever vaccine. The chain uses TRBV4-3 and TRBJ2-7; D is undetermined. CDR3 region: CASSQEAVSYEQYF. The CDR3, as DNA: TGCGCCAGCAGCCAAGAGGCGGTATCCTACGAGCAGTACTTC.